What follows is one T cell receptor (beta chain) and its context. This clonotype has at least ten counts. It lacks a known antigen. No much larger clone exists at a distance of one base, and base qualities are not known. The data were obtained in a study of T cells in Graves' hyperthyroidism and ophthalmopathy (dated by TCRdb to about 2019). With regard to the full study: Peripheral blood was collected at initial diagnosis, before any treatment. Thyroid tissue and blood T-cell repertoires from several Graves' hyperthyroidism patients were also compared in the study. To identify distinguishing TCR V-J signatures, a discovery cohort of around 98 patients was used, comprising fewer than 45 with Graves' ophthalmopathy and approximately 58 with stable Graves' hyperthyroidism. The 75 to 100 discovery patients were divided at random into training and test sets in a 7:3 ratio. Once sampling was done, hyperthyroidism patients were given methimazole at a starting dose of 30 mg daily, whereas ophthalmopathy patients were given high-dose intravenous methylprednisolone. Prospective prediction of ophthalmopathy was tested in an independent validation cohort of fewer than 20 hyperthyroidism patients and roughly 16 patients who later progressed to ophthalmopathy. TCR Vbeta CDR3 sequencing of fewer than 150 peripheral blood samples (approximately 44 ophthalmopathy, 70 to 85 hyperthyroidism and approximately 17 progressor patients) is reported in the paper. Findings and caveats that apply to the study as a whole: Sample size was not statistically predetermined, and blinding of investigators to group allocation was not performed. Ophthalmopathy was separated from stable hyperthyroidism by a 13 V-J signature model, with around 90% sensitivity and around 81% specificity obtained in cross-validation and 80%/75% obtained in testing. In validation, the model predicted progression to ophthalmopathy a median of roughly six months before onset, with 70% to 71% sensitivity and roughly 79% specificity. Blood samples also contained most of the expanded thyroid clonotypes (frequency above 0.001), which suggests that blood repertoires may reflect thyroid immune responses.

Via the germline V gene (reference sequence), CDR1 is SEHNR and CDR2 FQNEAQ. The CDR3 has 15 amino acids, counting the end cysteine and phenylalanine. Of all the DNA, just the CDR3 is kept, 45 bases in frame from base 1. Here V drops 0 bases and J drops 7 bases, and the junction holds 5 bases not matched to any gene. Moderately to severely active disease, a Clinical Activity Score of at least 3, a NOSPECS grade of at least 4, and a duration under 3 months were present in ophthalmopathy patients. Exclusion was applied to patients with uncontrolled infections, other autoimmune diseases, pregnancy or lactation. Clinical symptoms, serum thyroxine and TRAb, thyroid ultrasound, and orbital computed tomography formed the basis for the diagnoses. PBMCs were isolated from roughly 10 ml of fresh peripheral blood by Ficoll-Paque density gradient centrifugation. Total RNA was extracted with Trizol reagent, and quality was checked on an Agilent 2100 Bioanalyzer.

The TCR beta CDR3 regions were amplified from the RNA transcripts. A first-round RT-PCR of the TCR CDR3 used the HTBI primer set with the Qiagen OneStep RT-PCR kit. A second multiplex PCR round built the libraries, followed by size selection and purification. Sequencing of the libraries was done on an Illumina HiSeq2000 using paired-end 100 bp reads. Regarding the original processing steps: SOAPnuke was used to process the raw data, with reads discarded if the reads contained adapters or uncalled bases, had a mean Phred below 15, or lacked an exact constant-primer or identifier match. High-quality paired reads were merged using COPE v1.2.5, and each unique nucleotide sequence was defined as a clonotype. MiTCR v1.1 was used to align clonotypes to the IMGT TRBV, TRBD and TRBJ reference segments. The analysis was restricted to V-J combinations with a frequency above 0.0001, which together covered around 99% of the repertoires. A TCS score was defined as the ratio between F50 (clonal expansion) and ExV (chaos), using BLOSUM62-based TCRdist between CDR3 peptides within each V-J. Welch's t-statistics and random forest reduced just over 500 V-J features to roughly 13, which were used in a naive Bayes classifier (R e1071). TCRdb cleaned the public reads at Q25 with fastp, built clones with MiXCR and kept in-frame beta chains. Duplicate CDR3 protein sequences are folded into a single record with the most common DNA and genes. Clone size and V and J calls follow TCRdb, not the original study. Counted in this sample were over 250,000 distinct CDR3 sequences; 12% to 15% of them appeared once. The ten largest make up 30% to 40% of the sample.

The chain is encoded by TRBV7-9 joined to TRBJ2-1, and TRBD2 aligns with 8 junction nucleotides. The sample comprised blood. The sequence derives from a woman aged 35 to 49 with Graves' ophthalmopathy. The encoded CDR3 is CASSLAAGTRNEQFF. The DNA sequence is TGTGCCAGCAGCTTAGCAGCCGGGACTAGGAATGAGCAGTTCTTC. Outside the CDR3, residues come from the reference TRBV7-9 and TRBJ2-1 proteins, so the full variable domain is: DTGVSQNPRHKITKRGQNVTFRCDPISEHNRLYWYRQTLGQGPEFLTYFQNEAQLEKSRLLSDRFSAERPKGSFSTLEIQRTEQGDSAMYLCASSLAAGTRNEQFFGPGTRLTVL.